A single sample gave rise to the 6 T cell receptor beta chains below, sequenced in a study of blood T cell repertoires in COVID-19. The data were produced by immunoSEQ multiplex PCR, yet TCRdb's version contains in-frame clones alone and is incomplete. The top ten hold roughly a fifth of the sample, which has about 170,000 clones, 83% seen once. Sequenced input: peripheral blood. These receptors were obtained from a woman in her 70s who had recovered from COVID-19.

This chain connects TRBV5-1 to TRBJ2-6, with 8 bases aligning to TRBD1. The CDR3 has 17 amino acids. Per the germline V gene, CDR1 is SGHRS and CDR2 is YFSETQ. Trimming removed 5 bases from V and 2 bases from J; junction bases left unmatched: 9. As DNA, the CDR3 is TGCGCCAGCAGGCAGGGGGCGGGTTTGGCTGGGGCCAACGTCCTGACTTTC. It codes for CASRQGAGLAGANVLTF.

The chain carries TRBV11-2 and TRBJ2-1, with TRBD2 matching over 8 bases. V shed 3 bases, J shed 3 bases, and the junction held 4 bases outside the gene matches. Germline assignment: CDR1 SGHAT and CDR2 FQNNGV. The CDR3 is made up of 15 amino acids. The CDR3 region is CASSLGGTSYNEQFF. DNA for the CDR3: TGTGCCAGCAGCTTGGGTGGGACTAGCTACAATGAGCAGTTCTTC.

The chain uses TRBV10-3 and TRBJ2-3, with a possible D match to TRBD1 (6 bases). The V gene's germline CDR1 is ENHRY and CDR2 SYGVKD. Between the trimmed V and J ends, which lost 4 bases and 3 bases, there was a span of 11 bases. This CDR3 has 14 amino acids. CDR3 region: CAISVGTPTDTQYF. CDR3 nucleotide sequence: TGTGCCATCAGTGTGGGGACACCTACAGATACGCAGTATTTT.

In its sample, this clone was seen a few times. This chain connects TRBV15 to TRBJ2-2; 10 bases are shared with TRBD1. Trimming cost V 1 base and J 0 bases; bases outside gene matches: 2. The CDR3 consists of 17 residues. From germline, CDR1 is LNHNV and CDR2 YYDKDF (reference sequence). The CDR3 DNA is TGTGCCACCAGCAGAGGGGACAGGGGCGCGAACACCGGGGAGCTGTTTTTT. As protein: CATSRGDRGANTGELFF.

A few counts support this clone. Other DNA sequences of this sample code for an identical CDR3. The rearrangement links TRBV18 to TRBJ1-5; 9 nucleotides match TRBD1. The CDR3 runs 14 residues. Germline loops: CDR1 KGHSH, CDR2 LQKENI. Trimming took 2 bases from V and 4 from J; bases not matched to a gene: 0. The CDR3: CASSPGTGNQPQHF. The CDR3 bases are TGTGCCAGCTCACCAGGGACAGGGAATCAGCCCCAGCATTTT.

The V and J genes are TRBV19 and TRBJ2-5, with D tentatively TRBD2 (7 bases). Germline CDR1 reads LNHDA; CDR2 reads SQIVND (reference sequence). V was shortened by 9 bases and J by 7 bases, with 24 bases between the two germline ends. The CDR3 consists of 15 residues. The CDR3 protein is CASHPGGGTPGTQYF. DNA of the CDR3: TGTGCCAGCCACCCGGGGGGCGGGACCCCGGGGACCCAGTACTTC.